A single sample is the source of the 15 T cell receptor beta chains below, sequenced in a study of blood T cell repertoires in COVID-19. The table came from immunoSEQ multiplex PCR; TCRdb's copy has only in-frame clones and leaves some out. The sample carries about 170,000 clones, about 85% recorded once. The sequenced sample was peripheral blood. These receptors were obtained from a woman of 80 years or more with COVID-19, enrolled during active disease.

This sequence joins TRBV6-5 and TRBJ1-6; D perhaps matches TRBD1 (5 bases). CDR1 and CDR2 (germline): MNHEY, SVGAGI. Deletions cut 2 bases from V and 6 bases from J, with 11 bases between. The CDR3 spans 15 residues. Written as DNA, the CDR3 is TGTGCCAGCAGTTACGGAGGGACGCCTAATTCACCCCTCCACTTT. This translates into CASSYGGTPNSPLHF.

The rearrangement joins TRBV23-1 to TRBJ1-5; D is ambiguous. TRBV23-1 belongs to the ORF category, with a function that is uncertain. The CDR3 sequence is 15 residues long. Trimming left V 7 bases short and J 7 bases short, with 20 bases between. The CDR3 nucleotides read TGCGCCAGCACCCCGCGAGGGCGGGTGGAACAGCCCCAGCATTTT. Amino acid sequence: CASTPRGRVEQPQHF.

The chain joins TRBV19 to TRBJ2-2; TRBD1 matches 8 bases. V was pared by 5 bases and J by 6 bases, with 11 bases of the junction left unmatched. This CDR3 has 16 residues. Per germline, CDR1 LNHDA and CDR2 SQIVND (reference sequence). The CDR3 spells CASSALDRVSAGELFF. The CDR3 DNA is TGTGCCAGTAGTGCCCTGGACAGGGTCTCAGCCGGGGAGCTGTTTTTT.

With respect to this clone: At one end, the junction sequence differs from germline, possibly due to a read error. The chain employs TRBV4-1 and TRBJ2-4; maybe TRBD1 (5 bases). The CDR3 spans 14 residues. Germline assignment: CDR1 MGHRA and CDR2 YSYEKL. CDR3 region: CASSQVSTLQDWHF. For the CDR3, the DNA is TGCGCCAGCAGCCAAGTATCCACTCTACAGGATTGGCACTTC.

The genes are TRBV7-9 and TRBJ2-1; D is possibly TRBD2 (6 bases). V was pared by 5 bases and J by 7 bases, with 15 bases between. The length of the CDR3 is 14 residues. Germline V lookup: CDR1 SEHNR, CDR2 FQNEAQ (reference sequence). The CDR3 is CASSPRARENEQFF. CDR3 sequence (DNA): TGTGCCAGCAGCCCCAGGGCCCGGGAGAATGAGCAGTTCTTC.

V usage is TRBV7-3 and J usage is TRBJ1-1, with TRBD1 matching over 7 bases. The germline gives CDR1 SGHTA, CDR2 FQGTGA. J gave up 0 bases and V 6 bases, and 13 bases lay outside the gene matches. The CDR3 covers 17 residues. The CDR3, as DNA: TGTGCCAGCAGGTCCGCGACAGAGGGGGCTATGAACACTGAAGCTTTCTTT. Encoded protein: CASRSATEGAMNTEAFF.

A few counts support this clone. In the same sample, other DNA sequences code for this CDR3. This chain's CDR3 is CASGLAGVNEQFF. In nucleotides, the CDR3 is TGTGCTAGTGGTTTGGCGGGAGTGAATGAGCAGTTCTTC. The gene calls are TRBV12-5 and TRBJ2-1; tentatively, D is TRBD2 (6 bases). V dropped 1 base and J dropped 7 bases, with 8 bases sitting between them. The CDR3 contains 13 residues. CDR1 is LGHNT and CDR2 is FRNRAP in the germline V gene.

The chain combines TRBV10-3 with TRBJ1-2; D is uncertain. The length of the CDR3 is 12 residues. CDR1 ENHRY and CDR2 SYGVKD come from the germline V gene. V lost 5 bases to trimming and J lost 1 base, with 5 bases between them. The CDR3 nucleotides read TGTGCCATCAGTCCGGTTAACTATGGCTACACCTTC. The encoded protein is CAISPVNYGYTF.

The CDR3 loop reads CASSSDGESNQPQHF. As DNA, the CDR3 is TGTGCCAGTAGTAGCGACGGAGAAAGCAATCAGCCCCAGCATTTT. The gene calls are TRBV19 and TRBJ1-5, with D hard to call. The CDR3 has 15 residues. The V end was cut by 4 bases, the J end by 1 base, with 11 bases between. Germline V CDR1 and CDR2: LNHDA, SQIVND (reference sequence).

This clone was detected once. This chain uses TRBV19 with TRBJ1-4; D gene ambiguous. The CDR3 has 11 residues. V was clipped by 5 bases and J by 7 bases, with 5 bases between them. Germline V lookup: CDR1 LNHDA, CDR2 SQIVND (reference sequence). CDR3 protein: CASSGSEKLFF. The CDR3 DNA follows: TGTGCCAGTAGTGGGAGTGAAAAACTGTTTTTT.

CDR3 sequence (DNA): TGTGCCAGCAGCCAAGGAGCGGTCCGCTCTGGGGCCAACGTCCTGACTTTC. Protein: CASSQGAVRSGANVLTF. The chain employs TRBV3-1 (or the pseudogene TRBV3-2) and TRBJ2-6; TRBD2 might be the D (5 bases). Looked up from germline, CDR1 is LGHDT and CDR2 is YNNKEL (reference sequence). Trimming pared 1 base from V and 0 bases from J, leaving 10 bases between. CDR3 length: 17 amino acids.

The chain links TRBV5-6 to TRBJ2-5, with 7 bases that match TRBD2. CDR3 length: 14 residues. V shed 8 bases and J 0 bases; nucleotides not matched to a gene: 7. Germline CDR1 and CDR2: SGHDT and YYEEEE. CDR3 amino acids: CASNRRGNQETQYF. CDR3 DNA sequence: TGTGCCAGTAATCGGCGGGGGAACCAAGAGACCCAGTACTTC.

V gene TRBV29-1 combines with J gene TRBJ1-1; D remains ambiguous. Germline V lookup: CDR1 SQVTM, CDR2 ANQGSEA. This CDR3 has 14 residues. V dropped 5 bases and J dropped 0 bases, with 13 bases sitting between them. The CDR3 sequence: CSVKHGGVNTEAFF. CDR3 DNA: TGCAGCGTTAAACACGGCGGGGTGAACACTGAAGCTTTCTTT.

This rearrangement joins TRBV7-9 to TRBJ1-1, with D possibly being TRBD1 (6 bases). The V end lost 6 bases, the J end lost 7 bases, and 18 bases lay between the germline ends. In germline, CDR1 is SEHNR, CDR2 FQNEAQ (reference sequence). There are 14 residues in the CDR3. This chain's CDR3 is CASSNTGLQGEAFF. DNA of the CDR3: TGTGCCAGCAGTAATACAGGGCTTCAAGGTGAAGCTTTCTTT.

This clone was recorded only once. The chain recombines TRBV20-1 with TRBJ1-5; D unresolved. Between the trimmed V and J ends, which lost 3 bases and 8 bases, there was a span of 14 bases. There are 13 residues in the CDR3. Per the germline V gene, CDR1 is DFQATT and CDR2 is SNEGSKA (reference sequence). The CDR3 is CSASRLTTEPQHF. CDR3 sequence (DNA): TGCAGTGCTAGTCGCCTAACTACGGAGCCCCAGCATTTT.